The next 31 T cell receptor beta chains were all read from a single sample in a study of blood T cells in healthy people across ages. A sample-barcoded 5' primer and a J-beta primer mix were used in a second PCR of roughly 7 to 11 cycles. In TCRdb, the 5' RACE reads were re-called with MiXCR into one record per CDR3 protein. The sample yields about 930,000 distinct CDR3 sequences, approximately 32% seen once. These data are also associated with another study on T cells of mothers and their children.

The material sequenced was blood. These receptors all come from a woman in her thirties or forties in good health.

The chain employs TRBV25-1 and TRBJ1-2; D gene ambiguous. The CDR3 is made up of 14 amino acids. Looked up from germline, CDR1 is MGHDK and CDR2 is SYGVNS. V shed 2 bases and J shed 3 bases, with 10 bases lying between them. CDR3 bases: TGTGCCAGCAGTGAAGGGAGGTTGGACTATGGCTACACCTTC. Translating gives CASSEGRLDYGYTF.

There are a few counts of this clonotype. One base away lies a much larger clone, so this may be a sequencing read error. The CDR3 nucleotides read TGTGCCAGCGCAGGGGGTTACGAGCAGTACTTC. Its protein product is CASAGGYEQYF. The genes are TRBV28 and TRBJ2-5, with 7 bases that match TRBD1. The better agreement between TRBJ2-7 and the DNA end casts doubt on the J call. The CDR3 has 11 residues. Germline assignment: CDR1 MDHEN and CDR2 SYDVKM.

In its sample, this clonotype was seen once. A clone one base away is much larger, so this may be a read error. This sequence joins TRBV12-3 or TRBV12-4 and TRBJ1-2; maybe TRBD1 (6 bases). The CDR3 covers 13 residues. DNA of the CDR3: TGTGCCAGCAGTCACGGACAGAACTGTGGCTACACCTTC. Encoded protein: CASSHGQNCGYTF.

This chain uses TRBV3-1 with TRBJ2-7, with TRBD2 matching over 7 bases. Trimming took 0 bases from V and 2 from J; bases not matched to a gene: 7. Germline V gene lookup returns CDR1 LGHDT and CDR2 YNNKEL (reference sequence). This CDR3 contains 16 residues. CDR3 nucleotide sequence: TGTGCCAGCAGCCAAGATATAACTAGCGCTCCCTACGAGCAGTACTTC. This encodes CASSQDITSAPYEQYF.

This clonotype was counted at least ten times. The V call is TRBV24-1, the J call TRBJ2-1, with 9 bases lining up with TRBD1. The V gene end was trimmed by 4 bases and the J gene end by 2 bases; junction bases not matched to a gene: 2. Germline CDR1 reads KGHDR; CDR2 reads SFDVKD. The CDR3 consists of 15 residues. Written as DNA, the CDR3 is TGTGCCACCAGTGACCGGGACAGGGCCTACAATGAGCAGTTCTTC. Protein: CATSDRDRAYNEQFF.

The chain employs TRBV12-3 or TRBV12-4 and TRBJ2-7, with D maybe TRBD1 (6 bases). There are 15 residues in the CDR3. Trimming removed 6 bases at V and 7 bases at J, with 22 bases between. The CDR3 here is CASSSGSTGYNEQYF. CDR3 coding DNA: TGTGCCAGCAGCTCGGGCTCCACAGGGTACAATGAGCAGTACTTC.

Concerning this clonotype: An end of the junction differs from the germline gene, which may be a read error. The J gene is TRBJ2-7, the V gene TRBV7-2, with 11 positions matching TRBD1. CDR3 size: 15 residues. Germline CDR1 SGHTA, CDR2 FQGNSA. CDR3 DNA: TGTGCCAGCAGCCCGGGACAGGGGGTCTACAATGAGCAGTACTTT. Its protein is CASSPGQGVYNEQYF.

This clonotype is deemed medium-sized. This rearrangement joins TRBV4-3 to TRBJ2-6, with D perhaps matching TRBD2 (6 bases). This CDR3 is 16 amino acids long. V was cut by 0 bases and J by 1 base, with 7 bases left in between. Germline-derived CDR1 and CDR2 are LGHNA and YSLEER. The CDR3 spells CASSQEEGSGANVLTF. The CDR3 nucleotides are TGCGCCAGCAGCCAAGAGGAGGGGTCTGGGGCCAACGTCCTGACTTTC.

This clonotype was seen a few times. The chain joins TRBV5-1 to TRBJ2-3; no clear D gene. V was cut by 3 bases and J by 0 bases, with 8 bases left in between. The CDR3 has 14 residues. Germline V gene lookup returns CDR1 SGHRS and CDR2 YFSETQ. The CDR3 bases are TGCGCCAGCAGCTCCCTACAGAGCACAGATACGCAGTATTTT. It translates to CASSSLQSTDTQYF.

The chain employs TRBV5-1 and TRBJ2-1, with TRBD2 identical over 10 bases. The CDR3 spans 14 residues. Germline assignment: CDR1 SGHRS and CDR2 YFSETQ. Losses at the gene ends were 5 bases for V and 5 bases for J; bases not matched to a gene: 4. The CDR3 nucleotides read TGCGCCAGCAGTCCTGGGACTAGCGACAATGAGCAGTTCTTC. Translating it yields CASSPGTSDNEQFF. The variable domain in full, with the rest retrieved from reference TRBV5-1 and TRBJ2-1, is KAGVTQTPRYLIKTRGQQVTLSCSPISGHRSVSWYQQTPGQGLQFLFEYFSETQRNKGNFPGRFSGRQFSNSRSEMNVSTLELGDSALYLCASSPGTSDNEQFFGPGTRLTVL.

The chain recombines TRBV7-9 with TRBJ2-7; the match to TRBD1 covers 7 bases. Unmatched junction bases numbered 11, after V lost 4 bases and J lost 2 bases. In germline, CDR1 is SEHNR, CDR2 FQNEAQ (reference sequence). This CDR3 spans 16 amino acids. The CDR3 region is CASSSRTGFTAYEQYF. CDR3 bases: TGTGCCAGCAGCTCCCGGACAGGCTTCACCGCCTACGAGCAGTACTTC.

This chain joins TRBV27 and TRBJ2-2, with 10 bases aligning to TRBD2. Per the germline V gene, CDR1 is MNHEY and CDR2 is SMNVEV (reference sequence). Trimming took 8 bases from V and 7 from J; bases not matched to a gene: 4. The CDR3 consists of 13 residues. CDR3 amino acids: CASSSGGLGELFF. DNA of the CDR3: TGTGCCAGCTCTAGCGGGGGTCTCGGGGAGCTGTTTTTT.

V usage is TRBV6-2 or TRBV6-3 and J usage is TRBJ2-1, with 10 bases that match TRBD1. From germline, CDR1 is MNHEY and CDR2 SVGEGT. The CDR3 has 16 residues. With V trimmed by 10 bases and J by 4 bases, 13 bases remained unmatched. Here the CDR3 DNA reads TGTGCCACTTGGGACAGGGGCGGTTTAAGGTACAATGAGCAGTTCTTC. It encodes CATWDRGGLRYNEQFF.

At least ten counts were recorded for this clonotype. The V and J genes are TRBV5-1 and TRBJ2-5, with D perhaps TRBD1 or TRBD2 (5 bases each). The germline gives CDR1 SGHRS, CDR2 YFSETQ. The CDR3 runs to 16 residues. The ends were cut back, 0 bases at V and 3 bases at J, with 15 bases in the middle. CDR3 sequence reads: CASSLAGTVYEETQYF. The CDR3 DNA reads TGCGCCAGCAGCTTGGCCGGGACGGTCTACGAAGAGACCCAGTACTTC.

This clonotype was counted at least ten times. V is TRBV5-1 and J is TRBJ2-7, with D perhaps given as TRBD1 or TRBD2 (5 bases each). The CDR3 loop spans 15 amino acids. The germline CDR1 and CDR2 sequences are SGHRS and YFSETQ. The V gene lost 0 bases and the J gene lost 3 bases, with 13 bases spanning the gap. The CDR3 coding sequence is TGCGCCAGCAGCTTGGGGGACCGCGGTGGCTACGAGCAGTACTTC. Protein product: CASSLGDRGGYEQYF.

V gene TRBV4-2 combines with J gene TRBJ1-6; maybe TRBD1 (6 bases). The V gene lost 4 bases and the J gene lost 8 bases, with 15 bases spanning the gap. The CDR3 covers 15 residues. Germline CDR1 reads LGHNA; CDR2 reads YNFKEQ. The chain's CDR3 is CASSPRTASDSPLHF. The CDR3 DNA is TGTGCCAGCAGCCCACGGACAGCTTCGGATTCACCCCTCCACTTT.

This chain links TRBV18 with TRBJ1-5, with 10 bases identical to TRBD1. The length of the CDR3 is 15 residues. CDR1 is KGHSH and CDR2 is LQKENI in the germline V gene. V dropped 6 bases and J dropped 5; count of bases not matched to a gene: 7. The CDR3 is CASSPGQGVDQPQHF. Written as DNA, the CDR3 is TGTGCCAGCTCCCCTGGACAGGGGGTAGATCAGCCCCAGCATTTT.

CDR3 region: CASSVTRNTEAFF. CDR3 nucleotide sequence: TGCGCCAGCAGCGTTACCCGGAACACTGAAGCTTTCTTT. The J gene is TRBJ1-1, the V gene TRBV5-1; D unclear. V was pared by 4 bases and J by 1 base, with 8 bases between. Germline CDR1 SGHRS, CDR2 YFSETQ. The CDR3 spans 13 residues.

This clonotype was observed at least ten times. The gene calls are TRBV20-1 and TRBJ2-5; D is possibly TRBD2 (5 bases). This CDR3 is 15 amino acids long. V lost 0 bases to trimming and J lost 1 base, with 12 bases between them. Germline CDR1 reads DFQATT; CDR2 reads SNEGSKA (reference sequence). The CDR3 reads CSARDGSGGQETQYF. CDR3 bases: TGCAGTGCTAGAGATGGGTCAGGAGGCCAAGAGACCCAGTACTTC.

In this sample, this clonotype turned up many times. This chain joins TRBV28 and TRBJ2-4; D may match TRBD1 or TRBD2 (6 bases each). V was shortened by 6 bases and J by 6 bases, with 15 bases between the two germline ends. The V gene's germline CDR1 is MDHEN and CDR2 SYDVKM. This CDR3 has 14 amino acids. CDR3: CASRPRGAGNIQYF. The CDR3 DNA sequence: TGTGCCAGCAGACCTAGGGGGGCAGGAAACATTCAGTACTTC.

At least ten counts were recorded for this clonotype. This chain connects TRBV5-1 to TRBJ2-4; TRBD2 is a possible D gene (5 bases). The CDR3 has 13 amino acids. V was shortened by 5 bases and J by 5 bases, with 11 bases between the two germline ends. The V gene's germline CDR1 is SGHRS and CDR2 YFSETQ. The CDR3, as DNA: TGCGCCAGCAGTCGGGGAATCGAAAACATTCAGTACTTC. This sequence encodes CASSRGIENIQYF.

As to this clonotype: A read error may account for a junction end that differs from germline. V is TRBV6-1 and J is TRBJ1-1; perhaps TRBD1 as D (6 bases). The CDR3 covers 15 residues. Germline CDR1 reads MNHNS; CDR2 reads SASEGT. The CDR3 sequence is CAGSDRRGGLSEAFF. The CDR3 region has the DNA TGTGCCGGCAGTGACAGGCGGGGGGGACTGAGTGAAGCTTTCTTT.

On this clonotype: This may stem from a read error, because a much larger clone lies one nucleotide away. The chain links TRBV12-3 or TRBV12-4 to TRBJ1-2; 10 bases are shared with TRBD1. CDR3 length: 15 amino acids. This CDR3 is CASSSRDRGSYRYTF. Written as DNA, the CDR3 is TGTGCCAGCAGTTCACGGGACAGGGGATCCTATCGCTACACCTTC.

The J gene is TRBJ2-7, the V gene TRBV5-1, with D perhaps matching TRBD1 (6 bases). Per the germline V gene, CDR1 is SGHRS and CDR2 is YFSETQ. The length of the CDR3 is 14 residues. The V end was cut by 0 bases, the J end by 5 bases, with 12 bases between. CDR3 bases: TGCGCCAGCAGCTTGGGTGGCAGGGGAGACGAGCAGTACTTC. Translated: CASSLGGRGDEQYF.

The chain carries TRBV14 and TRBJ2-3, with a weak D call TRBD2 (7 bases). There are 16 residues in the CDR3. Trimming removed 4 bases at V and 1 base at J, with 15 bases between. The germline V gene has CDR1 SGHDN and CDR2 FVKESK. In DNA form, the CDR3 reads TGTGCCAGCAGCCGAGGGGGGGGTCCCGGCACAGATACGCAGTATTTT. Protein: CASSRGGGPGTDTQYF.

This clonotype was detected only a few times. The CDR3 reads CASRENPGPLKNIQYF. DNA for the CDR3: TGTGCCAGCAGGGAAAATCCGGGGCCCCTTAAAAACATTCAGTACTTC. The rearrangement joins TRBV7-2 to TRBJ2-4; either TRBD1 or TRBD2 may fit D (5 bases each). Trimming pared 6 bases from V and 4 bases from J, leaving 19 bases between. This CDR3 has 16 residues. Germline assignment: CDR1 SGHTA and CDR2 FQGNSA.

V and J are TRBV18 and TRBJ2-2; D unresolved. The V and J ends lost 3 bases and 0 bases respectively, with 11 bases between them. Per the germline V gene, CDR1 is KGHSH and CDR2 is LQKENI. CDR3 length equals 16 residues. The CDR3 sequence: CASSPQRSSNTGELFF. CDR3 sequence (DNA): TGTGCCAGCTCACCCCAAAGGTCCTCGAACACCGGGGAGCTGTTTTTT.

This clonotype was counted between two and nine times. The V call is TRBV15, the J call TRBJ1-5; D unclear. The germline V gene encodes CDR1 LNHNV and CDR2 YYDKDF (reference sequence). The CDR3 extends over 14 amino acids. V gave up 5 bases and J gave up 5 bases, with 13 bases separating them. The CDR3 spells CATSDPRADQPQHF. The CDR3 DNA reads as TGTGCCACCAGCGACCCGAGGGCGGATCAGCCCCAGCATTTT.

J is TRBJ2-5 and V is TRBV24-1, with D possibly called TRBD1 or TRBD2 (5 bases each). This CDR3 has 14 amino acids. The ends were cut back, 5 bases at V and 5 bases at J, with 14 bases in the middle. Germline CDR1 and CDR2: KGHDR and SFDVKD. CDR3 in DNA: TGTGCCACCAGTGGGGCCGGGACGAGGGAGACCCAGTACTTC. Its protein product is CATSGAGTRETQYF.

This clonotype was detected many times. The V call is TRBV28, the J call TRBJ2-7; 9 bases align to TRBD2. CDR3 length: 16 amino acids. The germline gives CDR1 MDHEN, CDR2 SYDVKM. Trimming removed 8 bases from V and 9 bases from J; junction bases left unmatched: 20. The CDR3 here is CASVYSLAGGGAAQYF. The CDR3 DNA follows: TGTGCCAGCGTGTACTCTCTGGCGGGCGGGGGGGCCGCGCAGTACTTC.

This clonotype was counted many times. This chain uses TRBV20-1 with TRBJ2-3; D gene ambiguous. The CDR3 contains 13 residues. In germline, CDR1 is DFQATT, CDR2 SNEGSKA (reference sequence). Trimming removed 2 bases at V and 2 bases at J, with 8 bases between. The CDR3 DNA reads as TGCAGTGCTAGAAACTCGCTCACAGATACGCAGTATTTT. Its protein is CSARNSLTDTQYF.